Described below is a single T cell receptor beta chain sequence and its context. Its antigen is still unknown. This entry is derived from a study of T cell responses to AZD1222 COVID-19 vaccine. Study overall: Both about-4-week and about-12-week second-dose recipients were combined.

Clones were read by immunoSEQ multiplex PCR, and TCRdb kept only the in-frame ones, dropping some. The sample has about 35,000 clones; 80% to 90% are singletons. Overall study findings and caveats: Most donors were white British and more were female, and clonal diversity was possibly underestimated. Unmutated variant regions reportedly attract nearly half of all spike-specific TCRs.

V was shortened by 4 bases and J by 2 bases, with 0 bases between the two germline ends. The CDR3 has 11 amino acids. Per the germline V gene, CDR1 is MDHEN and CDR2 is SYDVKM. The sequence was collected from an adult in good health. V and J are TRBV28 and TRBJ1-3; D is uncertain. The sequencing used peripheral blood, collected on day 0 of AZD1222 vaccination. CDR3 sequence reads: CASSSGNTIYF. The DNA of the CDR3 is TGTGCCAGCAGTTCTGGAAACACCATATATTTT.